This entry features one T cell receptor beta chain sequence. It lacks a known antigen. No clone much larger than this one lies a single base away; base qualities are absent. Using the deep immunoSEQ assay, TCR CDR3 regions were amplified from genomic DNA by multiplex PCR. Extracted genomic DNA from each cell subset was spread evenly across all wells of several immunoSEQ 96-well plates, with each plate serving as a replicate. For sorted subsets, around 200 ng genomic DNA, equal to some 30,000 T cell genomes, was loaded into each replicate PCR. Purified libraries were measured with a Qubit 3.0 fluorometer, size-checked on a Bioanalyzer 2100, and measured again with the KAPA Library Quantification kit. Every immunoSEQ 96-well plate was sequenced on a separate single-read 150-cycle Illumina NextSeq 550 flow cell. Per the source publication's procedure: Because the immunoSEQ output held only junctional sequences and lacked quality scores, the filtering could not match the filtering applied to full-length reads. Sequences were annotated with PyIR, a Python wrapper for IgBLAST v1.9, using IMGT germline references to assign V/J genes and CDR3. Any read was removed if the V/J assignment was weak (E-value above 1e-6), the CDR3 was missing, or the read contained stop codons, out-of-frame junctions, or ambiguous translated residues. V3J clonotypes were defined as sequences sharing an identical inferred V gene, J gene, and CDR3 amino acid sequence. Percentage overlap between repertoires was calculated by dividing the number of shared unique clonotypes by the size of the smaller repertoire. Richness of each repertoire was evaluated using RTK rarefaction, the Chao1 estimator, and Recon v2.1 estimates of unobserved clonotypes. OLGA was used to compute generation probabilities for all TCRbeta clonotypes that the gDNA method yielded from several donors. Not all clones reach the TCRdb copy of this immuneACCESS table, which keeps in-frame sequences only. Checked studies attribute under half of the gap to unresolved V genes and leave the rest unexplained. The V and J calls and clone size come from that table; D and trimming were worked out from the DNA. The sample profile shows 110,000 or so clones; around 65% of them were found once. The ten largest make up approximately 25% of the sample.

The donors were healthy, HIV-negative adults who had no recently reported acute infections or vaccinations. Every donor was a Caucasian adult living in Nashville, Tennessee, USA. CD8 memory samples were composed of magnetically selected CD45RO+ cells combined with CCR7-negative CD45RA+ effector memory (TemRA) cells. Blood was collected by leukapheresis, and PBMCs were isolated by Ficoll-Histopaque density gradient centrifugation and then cryopreserved in liquid nitrogen vapor phase. Analytical flow cytometry was used to check the purity and quantity of each magnetically sorted T cell population. Genomic DNA was isolated from every sorted fraction and measured by UV absorbance on a Nanodrop 2000c. These data belong to a study of shared clonotypes between healthy human individuals (dated by TCRdb to 2018 to 2020). About the investigation overall: The cohort comprised a couple of women and a few men aged 18 to 49 years. For each donor, CD4 naive and CD4 memory were each given three plates, CD8 naive was given two plates, and CD8 memory was given one plate. The study deeply sequenced blood TCR repertoires of five healthy adults to estimate repertoire size and the extent of clonotype sharing between individuals. Libraries were prepared and TCR repertoires were sequenced by different laboratories using diverse techniques, in order to increase sequencing depth and limit assay-specific biases. Per donor, leukapheresis produced somewhere between about 0.85 and 9.5 billion PBMCs.

Results and caveats for the whole study, not just this receptor: Rarefaction of sorted-subset datasets indicated incomplete sequencing despite the large sequencing depth. Estimated clonotype richness was generally larger for naive than for memory subsets. Sampling was restricted to blood, and TCR repertoires in tissue are likely to differ from TCR repertoires in blood. Because the study included a small number of donors, the genetic and exposure-history diversity represented was limited. Across a few donors, around 5% of naive CD4, approximately 3.6% of naive CD8, approximately 2.5% of memory CD4, and about 0.4% of memory CD8 clonotypes were shared. Pairwise subsampling led to the expectation that sequencing depth would affect the degree of clonotype sharing among donors. Compared with non-shared clonotypes, clonotypes shared by all four sorted-subset donors had higher generation probabilities.

The sequence was collected from a woman younger than 45 in good health. The sequenced material came from memory CD8+ T cells sorted from blood. This specimen's cell subset or site label, per the study, means: CD45RO+ cells pooled with CCR7-negative TemRA cells.

The sequenced DNA: TGCGCCAGCAGCGCACCGGACAGGGCGAACACCGGGGAGCTGTTTTTT. Its translation reads: CASSAPDRANTGELFF. The chain joins TRBV4-1 to TRBJ2-2; 8 central bases correspond to TRBD1. Measured from the cysteine to the phenylalanine, the CDR3 is 16 residues long. Of all the DNA, just the CDR3 is kept, 48 bases in frame from base 1. Looking up the germline V gene yields CDR1 MGHRA and CDR2 YSYEKL. At the junction V is shortened by 5 bases and J by 0 bases; bases outside the gene matches: 5.